Following are 2 T cell receptor beta chains from one sample sequenced in a study of technical replicates of blood from a handful of donors (dated by TCRdb to about 2017). The library was prepared using the immunoSEQ multiplex PCR assay. Entries here come from immuneACCESS through TCRdb and include only in-frame sequences with V and J called. Some clones fail to appear in such tables; in the studies checked, an unresolved V gene covers under half of the shortfall, and the cause of the remainder is unknown. This sample lists 95,000 to 100,000 clones; roughly 95% were detected once. Roughly 0.21% of the sample lies in the top ten. The source material was T cells isolated from PBMCs. These receptors were obtained from a human donor in good health.

The chain uses TRBV14 and TRBJ1-1; unclear D gene. Trimming took 2 bases from V and 3 from J, leaving 10 bases between them. The CDR3 is made up of 14 amino acids. Germline values: CDR1 SGHDN, CDR2 FVKESK. CDR3 in DNA: TGTGCCAGCAGCCAAATCGGGAAGCACACTGAAGCTTTCTTT. The encoded protein is CASSQIGKHTEAFF.

CDR3 protein: CASSTGINSNQPQHF. In DNA form, the CDR3 reads TGTGCCAGCAGTACAGGGATTAATAGCAATCAGCCCCAGCATTTT. The V and J genes are TRBV6-6 and TRBJ1-5; maybe TRBD1 (6 bases). V was shortened by 5 bases and J by 0 bases, with 11 bases between the two germline ends. From germline, CDR1 is MNHNY and CDR2 SVGAGI (reference sequence). This CDR3 has 15 amino acids.